These 7 T cell receptor beta chains were all obtained from the same sample, sequenced in a study of multiple sclerosis patients with progressive multifocal leukoencephalopathy. The time point here: before natalizumab initiation. Generated by immunoSEQ multiplex PCR, the TCRdb table keeps only in-frame clones and is missing some. The table shows more than 30,000 clones, with 70% to 90% occurring only once. Sequencing input: PBMCs. These receptors came from a human donor with multiple sclerosis.

The V gene is TRBV12-5, the J gene TRBJ1-5; D possibly corresponds to TRBD1 (6 bases). The CDR3 has 16 amino acids. CDR1 LGHNT and CDR2 FRNRAP come from the germline V gene. V was pared by 5 bases and J by 3 bases, with 17 bases between. CDR3 in amino acids: CASGETYGQLNQPQHF. CDR3 bases: TGTGCTAGTGGTGAGACGTACGGACAGCTCAATCAGCCCCAGCATTTT.

This chain connects TRBV10-3 to TRBJ1-1; D is uncertain. The germline V gene encodes CDR1 ENHRY and CDR2 SYGVKD. The CDR3 extends over 13 amino acids. V shed 4 bases and J shed 6 bases, with 12 bases lying between them. In DNA, the CDR3 is TGTGCCATCAGTGGAGAGGAGGCGGCTGAAGCTTTCTTT. This codes for CAISGEEAAEAFF.

The chain uses TRBV5-5 and TRBJ1-2; TRBD1 is a possible D gene (5 bases). The CDR3 covers 17 residues. Trimming removed 0 bases at V and 4 bases at J, with 19 bases between. In germline, CDR1 is SGHKS, CDR2 YYEKEE (reference sequence). CDR3 loop: CASSLARGSPRGYGYTF. The CDR3, as DNA: TGTGCCAGCAGCTTGGCCCGCGGCAGCCCGAGGGGCTATGGCTACACCTTC.

This chain joins TRBV6-5 and TRBJ1-2; 8 bases are a match to TRBD1. Germline loops: CDR1 MNHEY, CDR2 SVGAGI. V lost 6 bases to trimming and J lost 8 bases; unmatched junction nucleotides: 5. The CDR3 totals 12 residues. DNA of the CDR3: TGTGCCAGCAGGCTGGGACAGGTCGGCTACACCTTC. Translated, it gives CASRLGQVGYTF.

V usage is TRBV4-3 and J usage is TRBJ2-1; unclear D gene. From germline, CDR1 is LGHNA and CDR2 YSLEER. The germline V and J ends were trimmed by 0 bases and 9 bases, with 15 bases remaining between them. The CDR3 totals 15 residues. The chain's CDR3 is CASSQEIFGTLEQFF. In nucleotides, the CDR3 is TGCGCCAGCAGCCAAGAAATTTTCGGTACCCTTGAGCAGTTCTTC.

This clone occurred once. V usage is TRBV5-1 and J usage is TRBJ2-7, with TRBD2 identical over 9 bases. Unmatched junction bases numbered 6, after V lost 3 bases and J lost 2 bases. This CDR3 is 15 amino acids long. CDR1 is SGHRS, CDR2 YFSETQ, per germline. The CDR3 here is CASSSQLAGTYEQYF. Here the CDR3 DNA reads TGCGCCAGCAGCTCGCAGCTAGCGGGAACCTACGAGCAGTACTTC.

This clone was detected only once. The V call is TRBV11-2, the J call TRBJ2-7; D perhaps matches TRBD2 (6 bases). The germline gives CDR1 SGHAT, CDR2 FQNNGV. There are 13 residues in the CDR3. V gave up 5 bases and J gave up 7 bases, with 15 bases separating them. CDR3 amino acids: CASSPSGVIEQYF. In DNA, the CDR3 is TGTGCCAGCAGCCCATCGGGGGTGATAGAGCAGTACTTC.